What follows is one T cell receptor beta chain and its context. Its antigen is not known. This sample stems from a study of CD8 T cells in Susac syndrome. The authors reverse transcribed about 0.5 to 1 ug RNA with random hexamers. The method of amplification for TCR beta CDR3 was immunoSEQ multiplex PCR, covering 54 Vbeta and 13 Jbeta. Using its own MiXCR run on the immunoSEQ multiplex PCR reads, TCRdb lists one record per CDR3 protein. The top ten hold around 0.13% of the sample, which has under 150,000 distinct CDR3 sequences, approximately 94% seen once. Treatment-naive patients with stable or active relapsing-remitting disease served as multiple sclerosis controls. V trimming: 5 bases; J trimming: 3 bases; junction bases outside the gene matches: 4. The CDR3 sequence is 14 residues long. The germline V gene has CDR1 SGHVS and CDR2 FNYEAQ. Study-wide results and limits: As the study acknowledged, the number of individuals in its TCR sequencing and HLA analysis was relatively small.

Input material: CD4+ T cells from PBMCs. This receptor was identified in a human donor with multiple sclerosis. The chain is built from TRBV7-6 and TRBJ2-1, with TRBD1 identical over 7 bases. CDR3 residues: CASSLRDSYNEQFF. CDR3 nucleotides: TGTGCCAGCAGCCTCCGGGACAGCTACAATGAGCAGTTCTTC.